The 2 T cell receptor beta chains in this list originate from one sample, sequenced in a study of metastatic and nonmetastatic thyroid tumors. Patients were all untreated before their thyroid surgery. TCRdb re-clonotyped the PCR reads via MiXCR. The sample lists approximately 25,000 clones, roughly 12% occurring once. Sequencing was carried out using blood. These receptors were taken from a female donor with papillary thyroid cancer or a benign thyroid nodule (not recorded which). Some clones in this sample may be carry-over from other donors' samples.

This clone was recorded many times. This CDR3 reads CSAGQRQGVRNEQFF. CDR3 nucleotides: TGCAGTGCTGGACAGCGGCAGGGCGTTCGCAATGAGCAGTTCTTC. The J gene is TRBJ2-1, the V gene TRBV20-1, with a possible D match to TRBD1 (6 bases). With 5 bases removed from V and 6 bases from J, the gap between germline ends came to 20 bases. Germline CDR1 and CDR2: DFQATT and SNEGSKA (reference sequence). The CDR3 consists of 15 residues.

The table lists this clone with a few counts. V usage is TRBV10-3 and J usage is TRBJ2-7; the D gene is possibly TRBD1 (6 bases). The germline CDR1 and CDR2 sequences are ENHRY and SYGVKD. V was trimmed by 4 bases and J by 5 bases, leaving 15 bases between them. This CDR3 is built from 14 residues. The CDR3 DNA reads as TGTGCCATCAGTGGCGGTACAGGGCGCGACGAGCAGTACTTC. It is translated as CAISGGTGRDEQYF.